This T cell receptor beta chain was sequenced for a study of spatial heterogeneity in lung cancer. The study, taken as a whole, reports: Among blood samples, ubiquitous expanded tumor TCRs appeared more at resection than at follow-up.

Time point indicated: sample taken at primary tumor resection. The donors were some 70 patients with non-small cell lung cancer that was early-stage and untreated. The input material, whole RNA from tumor, nontumor lung or frozen PBMC, was sequenced unsorted. Ten or more counts support this clonotype. Its antigen remains unknown. From the 5' RACE reads, TCRdb called clonotypes with MiXCR, one entry per CDR3 protein. The sample holds tens of thousands of distinct CDR3 sequences; 6.8% are singletons and the top ten take around two fifths. This CDR3 comprises 15 residues. In germline, CDR1 is SGHVS, CDR2 FQNEAQ. The ends were cut back, 0 bases at V and 4 bases at J, with 12 bases in the middle.

The sample here was PBMCs, taken at surgery. The rearrangement uses TRBV7-8 and TRBJ1-2; D possibly corresponds to TRBD1 (5 bases). The sequence was collected from a female donor with early-stage non-small cell lung cancer. The CDR3 nucleotides are TGTGCCAGCAGCTTAGCGGTCGACAGCGTCTATGGCTACACCTTC. Its protein is CASSLAVDSVYGYTF.